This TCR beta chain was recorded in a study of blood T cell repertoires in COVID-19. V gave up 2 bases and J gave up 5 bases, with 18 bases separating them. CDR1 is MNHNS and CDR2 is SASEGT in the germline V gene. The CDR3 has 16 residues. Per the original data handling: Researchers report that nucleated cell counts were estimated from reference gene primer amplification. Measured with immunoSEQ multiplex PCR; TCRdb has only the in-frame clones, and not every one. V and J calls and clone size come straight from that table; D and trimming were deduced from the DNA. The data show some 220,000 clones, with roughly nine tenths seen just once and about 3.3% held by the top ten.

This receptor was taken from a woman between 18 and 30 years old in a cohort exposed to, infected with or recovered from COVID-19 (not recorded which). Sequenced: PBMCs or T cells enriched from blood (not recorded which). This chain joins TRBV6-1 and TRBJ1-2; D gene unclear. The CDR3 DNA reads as TGTGCCAGCAGTGAAAACTCCCGTTCGCGAAAGTATGGCTACACCTTC. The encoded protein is CASSENSRSRKYGYTF.